This TCR beta chain was sequenced in a study of T cells in Graves' hyperthyroidism and ophthalmopathy. As for the study in general: Blood was drawn when the patient was first diagnosed and still untreated.

Amplified regions were TCR beta CDR3 sequences from RNA transcripts. In the first-round RT-PCR of the TCR CDR3, the HTBI primer set was used. Using its own MiXCR run on the multiplex PCR reads, TCRdb lists one record per CDR3 protein. The sample holds 490,000 or so distinct CDR3 sequences; 22% are singletons and the top ten take approximately 54%. Germline CDR1 reads LNHDA; CDR2 reads SQIVND (reference sequence). V was cut by 5 bases and J by 1 base, with 14 bases left in between. There are 16 residues in the CDR3. Researchers barred patients who had uncontrolled infection, other autoimmune disease, pregnancy or lactation. Thyroid ultrasound and orbital computed tomography, with clinical symptoms and serum thyroxine and TRAb, informed diagnoses. This clonotype was observed a few times.

The sequence was collected from a woman aged 70 to 79 with Graves' ophthalmopathy. Sequencing input: blood. The chain uses TRBV19 and TRBJ2-2, with D possibly being TRBD2 (5 bases). This chain's CDR3 is CASSARLAGNTGELFF. DNA of the CDR3: TGTGCCAGTAGTGCGAGGCTAGCCGGGAACACCGGGGAGCTGTTTTTT.